The 14 T cell receptor beta chains below were found in one sample sequenced in a study of chronic HIV infection and antiretroviral therapy. MiXCR, applied by TCRdb to the 5' RACE reads, yields one record per CDR3 protein. The repertoire holds some 37,000 distinct CDR3 sequences, with 7.5% to 9% as singletons. Source material: peripheral blood. These receptors all stem from an adult who had HIV and had not received antiretroviral therapy, or was an uninfected healthy control (not recorded which).

The gene calls are TRBV5-1 and TRBJ1-6, with no clear D. Trimming took 0 bases from V and 3 from J, leaving 7 bases between them. The length of the CDR3 is 15 residues. Per the germline V gene, CDR1 is SGHRS and CDR2 is YFSETQ. This CDR3 is CASSLVGSYNSPLHF. The CDR3 DNA sequence: TGCGCCAGCAGCTTGGTAGGGAGCTATAATTCACCCCTCCACTTT.

Concerning this clonotype itself: Possible read error: a much larger clone is one base away. The V call is TRBV20-1, the J call TRBJ1-1; 11 bases line up with TRBD1. The CDR3 is 12 amino acids. V trimming: 3 bases; J trimming: 12 bases; junction bases outside the gene matches: 6. CDR1 is DFQATT, CDR2 SNEGSKA, per germline (reference sequence). CDR3 bases: TGCAGTGCTAGGTGGGACAGGGGGGAAACTTTCTTT. Residues: CSARWDRGETFF.

The CDR3 DNA reads TGTGCTAGTGGTACCTCCTCGAACACTGAAGCTTTCTTT. This gives the protein CASGTSSNTEAFF. The gene calls are TRBV12-5 and TRBJ1-1; D not certain. V was trimmed by 5 bases and J by 1 base, leaving 8 bases between them. The CDR3 spans 13 residues. CDR1 is LGHNT and CDR2 is FRNRAP in the germline V gene.

V and J are TRBV28 and TRBJ2-3, with 11 bases that match TRBD2. The CDR3 extends over 15 amino acids. CDR1 is MDHEN and CDR2 is SYDVKM in the germline V gene. Trimming removed 1 base from V and 6 bases from J; junction bases left unmatched: 3. CDR3 loop: CASSLFTSGSDTQYF. Here the CDR3 DNA reads TGTGCCAGCAGTTTATTTACTAGCGGGAGTGATACGCAGTATTTT.

The rearrangement links TRBV28 to TRBJ2-3; D is undetermined. Germline V gene sequence: CDR1 MDHEN, CDR2 SYDVKM. Trimming took off 5 bases at V and 4 bases at J, with 7 bases between the two ends. The CDR3 covers 12 residues. CDR3 DNA sequence: TGTGCCAGCAGTCCCAGAGCAGATACGCAGTATTTT. Its translation is CASSPRADTQYF.

This clonotype showed up just a few times. This sequence joins TRBV20-1 and TRBJ1-5; D not certain. This CDR3 is built from 14 residues. Trimming took 3 bases from V and 3 from J, leaving 12 bases between them. CDR1 DFQATT and CDR2 SNEGSKA come from the germline V gene (reference sequence). This CDR3 reads CSASGGRDNQPQHF. CDR3 nucleotide sequence: TGCAGTGCTAGTGGCGGGAGAGACAATCAGCCCCAGCATTTT.

This clonotype has at least ten counts. This sequence joins TRBV27 and TRBJ1-4; 8 bases are shared with TRBD1. The germline V gene encodes CDR1 MNHEY and CDR2 SMNVEV (reference sequence). J was trimmed by 8 bases and V by 9 bases; bases with no gene match: 11. This CDR3 spans 14 amino acids. CDR3 sequence: CARNRTGCKEKLFF. The CDR3 DNA reads TGTGCCAGGAACAGGACAGGGTGTAAGGAAAAACTGTTTTTT.

In this sample, this clonotype turned up a few times. CDR3 coding DNA: TGTGCCAGCAGTTACAGGGGAGGTTGGACTGAAGCTTTCTTT. Its protein product is CASSYRGGWTEAFF. The V gene is TRBV6-6, the J gene TRBJ1-1, with a tentative D call TRBD1 (5 bases). V was trimmed by 2 bases and J by 5 bases, leaving 12 bases between them. CDR3 length equals 14 residues. Per germline, CDR1 MNHNY and CDR2 SVGAGI (reference sequence).

This clonotype was found a few times. The V call is TRBV2, the J call TRBJ1-2; 8 nucleotides line up with TRBD1. The CDR3 is 13 residues long. In germline, CDR1 is SNHLY, CDR2 FYNNEI. V lost 6 bases, J lost 6 bases, and 6 bases stayed unmatched. The CDR3 nucleotides are TGTGCCAGCAGACTTGACAGGGGTAATGGCTACACCTTC. Protein product: CASRLDRGNGYTF.

This clonotype turned up a few times. The chain combines TRBV5-1 with TRBJ1-2; tentatively, D is TRBD1 (6 bases). CDR1 and CDR2 (germline): SGHRS, YFSETQ. V gave up 3 bases and J gave up 5 bases, with 11 bases separating them. The CDR3 loop spans 13 amino acids. In DNA form, the CDR3 reads TGCGCCAGCAGCTCTACAGGGATTTATGGCTACACCTTC. It yields the protein CASSSTGIYGYTF.

The CDR3 loop is CASSHQEAANYGYTF. For the CDR3, the DNA is TGTGCCAGCAGCCACCAGGAGGCAGCTAACTATGGCTACACCTTC. The chain links TRBV28 to TRBJ1-2; D gene unclear. V gave up 6 bases and J gave up 0 bases, with 14 bases separating them. In germline, CDR1 is MDHEN, CDR2 SYDVKM. This CDR3 is 15 amino acids long.

This clonotype was counted ten times or more. The CDR3 DNA reads TGCGCCAGCAGCCGTTCCGGGACACCCGTGGACAATGAGCAGTTCTTC. The encoded protein is CASSRSGTPVDNEQFF. The chain recombines TRBV5-1 with TRBJ2-1, with D possibly being TRBD1 (6 bases). Trimming stripped 4 bases from V and 5 bases from J, with 19 bases between. In germline, CDR1 is SGHRS, CDR2 YFSETQ. The CDR3 is made up of 16 amino acids.

This clonotype was observed many times. The V gene is TRBV2, the J gene TRBJ1-1, with D tentatively TRBD1 (6 bases). The CDR3 covers 16 residues. V lost 0 bases and J lost 4, with 15 bases in between. Looked up from germline, CDR1 is SNHLY and CDR2 is FYNNEI. The CDR3 loop reads CASSEAGSGVGTEAFF. The CDR3, as DNA: TGTGCCAGCAGTGAAGCAGGTTCAGGGGTGGGCACTGAAGCTTTCTTT.

Ten or more counts support this clonotype. This sequence joins TRBV27 and TRBJ2-3, with D perhaps matching TRBD2 (6 bases). CDR1 and CDR2 (germline): MNHEY, SMNVEV (reference sequence). The CDR3 is made up of 14 amino acids. V lost 7 bases, J lost 0 bases, and 11 bases lay in between. As DNA, the CDR3 is TGTGCCAGCATCCCGGGGACTAGCACAGATACGCAGTATTTT. It is translated as CASIPGTSTDTQYF.